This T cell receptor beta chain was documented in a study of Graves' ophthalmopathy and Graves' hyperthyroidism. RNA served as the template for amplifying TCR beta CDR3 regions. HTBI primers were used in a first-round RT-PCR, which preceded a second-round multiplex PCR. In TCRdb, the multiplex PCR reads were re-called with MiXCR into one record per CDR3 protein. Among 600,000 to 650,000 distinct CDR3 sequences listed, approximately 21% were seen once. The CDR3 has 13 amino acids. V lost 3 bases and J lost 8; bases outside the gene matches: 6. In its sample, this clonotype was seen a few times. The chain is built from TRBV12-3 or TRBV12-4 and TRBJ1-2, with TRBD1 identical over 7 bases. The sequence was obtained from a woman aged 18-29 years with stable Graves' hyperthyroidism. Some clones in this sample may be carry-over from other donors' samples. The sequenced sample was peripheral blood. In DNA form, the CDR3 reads TGTGCCAGCAGTTTTACAGGGGCTGAAGGCTACACCTTC. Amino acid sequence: CASSFTGAEGYTF.